Listed below are T cell receptor beta chains from one sample, sequenced in a study of cytomegalovirus exposure and HLA in healthy donors. Using immunoSEQ multiplex PCR, the repertoire was profiled, and TCRdb retains in-frame clones only, with some absent. The repertoire holds about 200,000 clones, with over 60% as singletons. Specimen: PBMCs. The receptors here all came from a man aged 18-30 years in good health and CMV-seronegative. CDR3s include the opening cysteine and the closing phenylalanine or tryptophan. The order of the fields is V gene, D gene, J gene, clone size, CDR3 protein, CDR3 DNA. The D gene is left open where the match is weak. Size is omitted from some rows. Given values are once, few, many or a class for expanded clones.

V: TRBV4-3
D: -
J: TRBJ1-2
size: -
CDR3: CASSQVGAANYGYTF
DNA: TGCGCCAGCAGCCAAGTAGGGGCGGCCAACTATGGCTACACCTTC

V: TRBV27
D: -
J: TRBJ1-2
size: few
CDR3: CASSLIQGINYGYTF
DNA: TGTGCCAGCAGCTTGATACAGGGTATTAACTATGGCTACACCTTC

V: TRBV5-5
D: TRBD1
J: TRBJ1-6
size: few
CDR3: CASSLGSTGTSSPLHF
DNA: TGTGCCAGCAGCTTGGGGTCGACAGGGACAAGTTCACCCCTCCACTTT

V: TRBV9
D: TRBD2
J: TRBJ2-1
size: -
CDR3: CASSKRAAGGDEQFF
DNA: TGTGCCAGCAGCAAAAGGGCGGCGGGAGGGGATGAGCAGTTCTTC

V: TRBV30
D: -
J: TRBJ1-4
size: -
CDR3: CAWRGQSTNEKLFF
DNA: TGTGCCTGGAGGGGACAATCAACTAATGAAAAACTGTTTTTT

V: TRBV5-4
D: TRBD1
J: TRBJ1-2
size: -
CDR3: CASSFLGQGSYGYTF
DNA: TGTGCCAGCAGCTTTCTTGGACAGGGAAGCTATGGCTACACCTTC

V: TRBV29-1
D: -
J: TRBJ2-7
size: -
CDR3: CSVGGTYYEQYF
DNA: TGCAGCGTTGGGGGGACTTACTACGAGCAGTACTTC

V: TRBV11-3
D: TRBD2
J: TRBJ2-5
size: -
CDR3: CASSLERGGAQYF
DNA: TGTGCCAGCAGCTTAGAGCGGGGGGGGGCCCAGTACTTC

V: TRBV18
D: -
J: TRBJ2-1
size: -
CDR3: CASSPQDRGQFF
DNA: TGTGCCAGCTCACCACAAGACCGAGGGCAGTTCTTC

V: TRBV6-5
D: -
J: TRBJ2-7
size: -
CDR3: CASRQGNLLEQYF
DNA: TGTGCCAGCAGACAGGGTAATCTTCTGGAGCAGTACTTC

V: TRBV4-3
D: TRBD1
J: TRBJ2-1
size: -
CDR3: CASSQVRTGVHNEQFF
DNA: TGCGCCAGCAGCCAAGTTCGGACAGGGGTCCACAATGAGCAGTTCTTC

V: TRBV6-5
D: -
J: TRBJ1-5
size: -
CDR3: CASSQTGTYQPQHF
DNA: TGTGCCAGCAGCCAAACAGGGACCTATCAGCCCCAGCATTTT

V: TRBV15
D: TRBD2
J: TRBJ2-7
size: -
CDR3: CATSRGTSGYEQYF
DNA: TGTGCCACCAGCCGAGGGACTAGCGGGTACGAGCAGTACTTC

V: TRBV15
D: -
J: TRBJ2-1
size: -
CDR3: CATSRGQGLNEQFF
DNA: TGTGCCACCAGCAGAGGGCAGGGTCTCAATGAGCAGTTCTTC

V: TRBV6-1
D: TRBD1
J: TRBJ2-7
size: -
CDR3: CASSDGTGGYEQYF
DNA: TGTGCCAGCAGTGATGGGACAGGGGGCTACGAGCAGTACTTC

V: TRBV9
D: TRBD2
J: TRBJ2-2
size: -
CDR3: CASSPTTGTSGRHGELFF
DNA: TGTGCCAGCAGCCCGACAACTGGGACTAGCGGGAGGCACGGGGAGCTGTTTTTT

V: TRBV4-2
D: TRBD2
J: TRBJ2-3
size: -
CDR3: CASSQPTSAGDTQYF
DNA: TGTGCCAGCAGCCAACCGACTAGCGCCGGAGATACGCAGTATTTT

V: TRBV30
D: -
J: TRBJ1-5
size: -
CDR3: CAWSGQENQPQHF
DNA: TGTGCCTGGAGTGGACAGGAAAATCAGCCCCAGCATTTT

V: TRBV14
D: TRBD2
J: TRBJ2-5
size: -
CDR3: CASSQDGSSGREVETQYF
DNA: TGTGCCAGCAGCCAAGATGGTAGTAGCGGGAGGGAAGTGGAGACCCAGTACTTC

V: TRBV4-1
D: TRBD2
J: TRBJ2-7
size: -
CDR3: CASSQGGGSSYEQYF
DNA: TGCGCCAGCAGCCAAGGCGGCGGGAGCTCCTACGAGCAGTACTTC

V: TRBV7-8
D: -
J: TRBJ1-4
size: -
CDR3: CASTRWAAATNEKLFF
DNA: TGTGCCAGCACCAGATGGGCCGCCGCAACTAATGAAAAACTGTTTTTT

V: TRBV12-5
D: TRBD1
J: TRBJ1-1
size: -
CDR3: CASAPTGEATEAFF
DNA: TGTGCTAGTGCGCCGACAGGGGAGGCCACTGAAGCTTTCTTT

V: TRBV19
D: -
J: TRBJ1-5
size: -
CDR3: CASSANNQPQHF
DNA: TGTGCCAGTAGTGCGAACAATCAGCCCCAGCATTTT

V: TRBV28
D: -
J: TRBJ2-1
size: -
CDR3: CASSLIPGYNEQFF
DNA: TGTGCCAGCAGTTTAATTCCAGGCTACAATGAGCAGTTCTTC

V: TRBV7-2
D: TRBD1
J: TRBJ2-7
size: -
CDR3: CASSLLAGGGYEQYF
DNA: TGTGCCAGCAGCTTACTGGCAGGGGGCGGCTACGAGCAGTACTTC

V: TRBV13
D: -
J: TRBJ1-1
size: -
CDR3: CASSSHGRDEAFF
DNA: TGTGCCAGCAGTTCCCATGGACGGGATGAAGCTTTCTTT

V: TRBV19
D: TRBD1
J: TRBJ1-5
size: -
CDR3: CASRRNDRGVISNQPQHF
DNA: TGTGCCAGTAGGAGAAATGACAGGGGGGTTATCTCCAATCAGCCCCAGCATTTT

V: TRBV5-1
D: TRBD2
J: TRBJ2-3
size: once
CDR3: CASSLSKTGGPDTQYF
DNA: TGCGCCAGCAGCTTGAGTAAAACGGGAGGGCCAGATACGCAGTATTTT

V: TRBV19
D: TRBD2
J: TRBJ2-5
size: -
CDR3: CASSPWTSGGSQETQYF
DNA: TGTGCCAGTAGTCCCTGGACTAGCGGGGGGTCCCAAGAGACCCAGTACTTC

V: TRBV11-3
D: TRBD1
J: TRBJ2-5
size: -
CDR3: CASSSSRRDRGPETQYF
DNA: TGTGCCAGCAGCTCTTCCCGCCGGGACAGGGGGCCCGAGACCCAGTACTTC

V: TRBV7-2
D: -
J: TRBJ2-7
size: -
CDR3: CASSLVEDPFFQQYF
DNA: TGTGCCAGCAGCTTAGTGGAGGATCCCTTTTTCCAGCAGTACTTC

V: TRBV4-3
D: -
J: TRBJ2-7
size: -
CDR3: CASSNTDSYEQYF
DNA: TGCGCCAGCAGCAATACAGACTCCTACGAGCAGTACTTC

V: TRBV6-1
D: -
J: TRBJ2-5
size: -
CDR3: CASSATGSQETQYF
DNA: TGTGCCAGCAGTGCAACAGGGTCCCAAGAGACCCAGTACTTC

V: TRBV30
D: -
J: TRBJ1-5
size: -
CDR3: CAWSVADSNQPQHF
DNA: TGTGCCTGGAGTGTCGCAGATAGCAATCAGCCCCAGCATTTT

V: TRBV21-1
D: -
J: TRBJ2-2
size: once
CDR3: CASSKAPGSNTGELFF
DNA: TGTGCCAGCAGCAAAGCCCCAGGGTCGAACACCGGGGAGCTGTTTTTT

V: TRBV7-9
D: -
J: TRBJ2-6
size: -
CDR3: CASSLARASSGANVLTF
DNA: TGTGCCAGCAGCTTAGCCAGGGCGTCGTCTGGGGCCAACGTCCTGACTTTC

V: TRBV2
D: TRBD1
J: TRBJ2-5
size: -
CDR3: CASPRDRDDQETQYF
DNA: TGTGCCAGTCCCCGGGACAGGGACGACCAAGAGACCCAGTACTTC

V: TRBV2
D: TRBD1
J: TRBJ1-2
size: -
CDR3: CASSPDRVYGYTF
DNA: TGTGCCAGCAGTCCCGACAGGGTCTATGGCTACACCTTC

V: TRBV11-2
D: -
J: TRBJ2-1
size: -
CDR3: CASSLTSNSYNEQFF
DNA: TGTGCCAGCAGCCTAACTAGCAACTCCTACAATGAGCAGTTCTTC

V: TRBV2
D: TRBD1
J: TRBJ2-2
size: once
CDR3: CASRDPGQGAGELFF
DNA: TGTGCCAGCAGGGACCCGGGACAGGGGGCCGGGGAGCTGTTTTTT

V: TRBV6-1
D: TRBD1
J: TRBJ2-1
size: -
CDR3: CASGKTGVGYNEQFF
DNA: TGTGCCAGCGGCAAGACAGGGGTTGGGTACAATGAGCAGTTCTTC

V: TRBV18
D: -
J: TRBJ1-1
size: few
CDR3: CASSPPGEFTEAFF
DNA: TGTGCCAGCTCACCACCCGGAGAGTTCACTGAAGCTTTCTTT

V: TRBV28
D: -
J: TRBJ1-5
size: once
CDR3: CASSFPAPGQPQHF
DNA: TGTGCCAGCAGTTTCCCAGCCCCAGGGCAGCCCCAGCATTTT

V: TRBV7-2
D: -
J: TRBJ1-5
size: -
CDR3: CASSPALDSIQHF
DNA: TGTGCCAGCAGCCCAGCGCTGGACAGCATCCAGCATTTT

V: TRBV30
D: -
J: TRBJ2-5
size: -
CDR3: CAWDRLETQYF
DNA: TGTGCCTGGGACAGGTTGGAGACCCAGTACTTC

V: TRBV6-6
D: -
J: TRBJ2-3
size: few
CDR3: CASSYKGTLYF
DNA: TGTGCCAGCAGTTATAAAGGGACTTTATATTTT

V: TRBV7-6
D: -
J: TRBJ1-5
size: -
CDR3: CASSLGPGNQPQHF
DNA: TGTGCCAGCAGCTTAGGCCCCGGGAATCAGCCCCAGCATTTT